The rows below give T cell receptor beta chains drawn from one sample of a study of OX40 agonist ivuxolimab in advanced cancers. The data were produced by immunoSEQ multiplex PCR, yet TCRdb's version contains in-frame clones alone and is incomplete. Seen here are about 58,000 clones, 70% to 90% observed once, and the top ten hold about 1%. The sequencing used CD4+ or CD8+ T cells sorted from blood, collected in a trial of the OX40 agonist ivuxolimab. Receptors originate from an adult with an advanced solid tumor such as melanoma, head and neck, liver or kidney cancer. The CDR3 runs from the conserved cysteine through the conserved F or W. Fields, in order: D gene, J gene, clone size, V gene, CDR3 protein, CDR3 DNA. The D gene is left open where the match is weak. For some rows the clone size is stated as once, few or many, or as a class when expanded; others skip it.

>TRBD2|TRBJ2-1|NA|TRBV27
CASSFSPERGGQHEQFF
TGTGCCAGCAGTTTCTCCCCCGAGCGGGGGGGCCAACATGAGCAGTTCTTC
>TRBD2|TRBJ2-3|NA|TRBV7-2
CASSLGGSGRTQYF
TGTGCCAGCAGCTTAGGTGGTAGCGGGCGGACGCAGTATTTT
>TRBD1|TRBJ1-1|NA|TRBV10-3
CAISEPTGTEAFF
TGTGCCATCAGTGAGCCGACAGGGACTGAAGCTTTCTTT
>TRBD1|TRBJ1-1|few|TRBV30
CAWGQDFWATEAFF
TGTGCCTGGGGACAGGACTTCTGGGCCACTGAAGCTTTCTTT
>NA|TRBJ1-1|few|TRBV5-1
CASSYEGLRASEAFF
TGCGCCAGCAGCTATGAGGGTCTCAGGGCCTCTGAAGCTTTCTTT
>NA|TRBJ1-2|NA|TRBV29-1
CSALNLGGREGYGYTF
TGCAGCGCCTTGAATCTCGGTGGCAGGGAGGGATATGGCTACACCTTC
>NA|TRBJ1-1|NA|TRBV6-5
CASTYGGTEAFF
TGTGCCAGCACCTATGGGGGAACTGAAGCTTTCTTT
>NA|TRBJ1-2|NA|TRBV5-1
CASSLGWTNYGYTF
TGCGCCAGCAGCTTGGGCTGGACTAACTATGGCTACACCTTC
>TRBD1|TRBJ1-1|NA|TRBV19
CASSISRGQGSEAFF
TGTGCCAGTAGTATAAGTAGGGGGCAAGGATCTGAAGCTTTCTTT
>NA|TRBJ1-2|NA|TRBV5-1
CASSLTVSYGYTF
TGCGCCAGCAGCTTGACAGTTTCCTATGGCTACACCTTC
>TRBD1|TRBJ2-3|NA|TRBV5-1
CASSLAGTGAGGDTQYF
TGCGCCAGCAGCTTGGCCGGGACAGGGGCCGGGGGAGATACGCAGTATTTT
>TRBD1|TRBJ2-5|NA|TRBV18
CASSEMMTGLGETQYF
TGTGCCAGCTCTGAAATGATGACAGGGCTAGGAGAGACCCAGTACTTC
>NA|TRBJ1-6|NA|TRBV7-6
CASSLEGRIGQNSPLHF
TGTGCCAGCAGCTTAGAGGGCAGGATCGGCCAGAATTCACCCCTCCACTTT
>NA|TRBJ2-7|NA|TRBV5-1
CASSLMVSPYEQYF
TGCGCCAGCAGCTTGATGGTCAGCCCGTACGAGCAGTACTTC
>NA|TRBJ1-5|NA|TRBV19
CASTERHAGSNQPQHF
TGTGCCAGTACCGAAAGGCATGCAGGGAGCAATCAGCCCCAGCATTTT
>TRBD1|TRBJ1-2|NA|TRBV7-9
CASSSQGAGGYTF
TGTGCCAGCAGCTCTCAGGGGGCTGGCGGCTACACCTTC
>NA|TRBJ2-3|NA|TRBV4-1
CASSRGGAKDTQYF
TGCGCCAGCAGCCGGGGGGGCGCAAAAGATACGCAGTATTTT
>NA|TRBJ1-3|NA|TRBV19
CASKSLSGNTIYF
TGTGCCAGTAAATCCCTCTCTGGAAACACCATATATTTT
>NA|TRBJ1-4|NA|TRBV6-5
CASSYSNRANEKLFF
TGTGCCAGCAGTTACTCGAACAGGGCTAATGAAAAACTGTTTTTT
>NA|TRBJ1-2|NA|TRBV4-1
CASSQFHGGVRFGYTF
TGCGCCAGCAGCCAATTTCACGGGGGGGTAAGGTTTGGCTACACCTTC
>NA|TRBJ1-1|NA|TRBV27
CASNSDRLNTEAFF
TGTGCCAGCAACTCTGACAGACTCAACACTGAAGCTTTCTTT
>TRBD1|TRBJ2-1|NA|TRBV5-1
CASSFGDRGAANEQFF
TGCGCCAGCAGCTTCGGTGACAGGGGGGCGGCGAATGAGCAGTTCTTC
>NA|TRBJ1-6|NA|TRBV6-1
CASSESWPTNSPLHF
TGTGCCAGCAGTGAAAGTTGGCCGACCAATTCACCCCTCCACTTT
>TRBD1|TRBJ1-4|NA|TRBV2
CASNRLGGAEKLFF
TGTGCCAGCAACCGTTTAGGGGGCGCTGAAAAACTGTTTTTT
>NA|TRBJ1-5|NA|TRBV7-8
CASSFWDQPQHF
TGTGCCAGCAGCTTTTGGGACCAGCCCCAGCATTTT
>TRBD2|TRBJ2-1|NA|TRBV4-1
CASSRRTSGGVYNEQFF
TGCGCCAGCAGCCGACGGACTAGCGGGGGGGTTTACAATGAGCAGTTCTTC
>NA|TRBJ2-3|NA|TRBV7-2
CASSRSAGTDTQYF
TGTGCCAGCAGCCGGTCGGCCGGCACAGATACGCAGTATTTT
>TRBD1|TRBJ2-3|NA|TRBV27
CASRRQGRTDTQYF
TGTGCCAGCAGAAGACAGGGTCGCACAGATACGCAGTATTTT
>NA|TRBJ2-6|NA|TRBV4-1
CASSQVPGMRGSGANVLTF
TGCGCCAGCAGCCAAGTTCCAGGGATGAGGGGCTCTGGGGCCAACGTCCTGACTTTC
>NA|TRBJ2-1|NA|TRBV2
CASSPDRGPYNEQFF
TGTGCCAGCAGCCCCGACCGAGGACCTTACAATGAGCAGTTCTTC
>TRBD1|TRBJ1-5|NA|TRBV19
CASSNDRGRRQPQHF
TGTGCCAGTAGCAACGACAGGGGGCGACGGCAGCCCCAGCATTTT
>TRBD1|TRBJ1-5|few|TRBV10-3
CAIRDRENQPQHF
TGTGCCATCAGGGACAGGGAAAATCAGCCCCAGCATTTT
>TRBD2|TRBJ2-1|once|TRBV5-1
CASSFPLAGKNEQFF
TGCGCCAGCAGCTTTCCCCTAGCGGGGAAGAATGAGCAGTTCTTC
>TRBD2|TRBJ2-7|NA|TRBV11-2
CASSLGPGLAGPNEQYF
TGTGCCAGCAGCTTAGGCCCTGGACTAGCGGGGCCAAACGAGCAGTACTTC
>TRBD1|TRBJ2-7|NA|TRBV28
CASRDRDEQYF
TGTGCCAGCAGGGACAGGGACGAGCAGTACTTC
>TRBD1|TRBJ2-1|NA|TRBV4-2
CASSPEGGDRVAKSSYNEQFF
TGTGCCAGCAGCCCCGAGGGCGGGGACAGGGTTGCAAAAAGCTCCTACAATGAGCAGTTCTTC
>NA|TRBJ1-2|NA|TRBV6-1
CASSDVEGQGLLNYGYTF
TGTGCCAGCAGTGACGTTGAGGGGCAGGGGCTATTGAACTATGGCTACACCTTC
>NA|TRBJ2-2|NA|TRBV18
CASSPFGQLLSNTGELFF
TGTGCCAGCTCACCATTTGGGCAGTTACTATCGAACACCGGGGAGCTGTTTTTT
>TRBD1|TRBJ1-5|NA|TRBV4-1
CASSLLRGEGQPQHF
TGCGCCAGCAGCCTTCTCAGGGGGGAGGGTCAGCCCCAGCATTTT
>TRBD2|TRBJ2-3|NA|TRBV7-2
CASGGVNHRDTQYF
TGTGCCAGTGGGGGGGTGAACCACCGGGATACGCAGTATTTT
>NA|TRBJ1-3|once|TRBV19
CASSIVLDSSSGNTIYF
TGTGCCAGTAGTATAGTATTGGACAGTTCCTCTGGAAACACCATATATTTT
>TRBD1|TRBJ2-7|few|TRBV30
CAWSVGGPQYF
TGTGCCTGGAGTGTAGGGGGCCCGCAGTACTTC
>NA|TRBJ2-3|once|TRBV5-1
CASSLGVSSGTDTQYF
TGCGCCAGCAGCTTGGGGGTGTCTAGCGGCACAGATACGCAGTATTTT